The 14 T cell receptor beta chains reported below all come from one sample, sequenced in a study of response to subunit inactivated influenza vaccine. Each CDR3 protein is one row after TCRdb ran MiXCR on the RT-PCR reads. Of hundreds of thousands of distinct CDR3 sequences listed, approximately 7.7% are singletons. The sample was PBMCs from blood, taken around 25 months after vaccination. The receptors come from a man between 50 and 69 years old who received an inactivated influenza vaccine.

The sample holds a few counts of this clonotype. The chain has TRBV20-1 and TRBJ1-5, with no clear D. Trimming stripped 3 bases from V and 7 bases from J, with 13 bases between. The CDR3 extends over 13 amino acids. The germline V gene has CDR1 DFQATT and CDR2 SNEGSKA (reference sequence). DNA of the CDR3: TGCAGTGCTAGTCACGGGCCTGGACAGCCCCAGCATTTT. It translates to CSASHGPGQPQHF.

This clonotype has more than one count but fewer than ten. V and J are TRBV7-9 and TRBJ1-5; D possibly corresponds to TRBD1 (5 bases). In germline, CDR1 is SEHNR, CDR2 FQNEAQ (reference sequence). The V end was cut by 5 bases, the J end by 6 bases, with 14 bases between. The CDR3 has 14 residues. The DNA for the CDR3 is TGTGCCAGCAGCCTTGACAGTGGTGGTCAGCCCCAGCATTTT. It yields the protein CASSLDSGGQPQHF.

This clonotype was seen a few times. The V gene is TRBV7-9, the J gene TRBJ2-1; no firm D call. V shed 7 bases and J shed 4 bases, with 14 bases lying between them. CDR1 and CDR2 from the germline V gene are SEHNR and FQNEAQ (reference sequence). CDR3 length: 14 amino acids. In DNA, the CDR3 is TGTGCCAGCACCTTGGACGAGAAATACAATGAGCAGTTCTTC. Its protein product is CASTLDEKYNEQFF.

This clonotype was recorded a few times. This rearrangement joins TRBV29-1 to TRBJ2-5; possibly TRBD2 for D (5 bases). Germline V gene sequence: CDR1 SQVTM, CDR2 ANQGSEA. The length of the CDR3 is 11 residues. Trimming took off 8 bases at V and 5 bases at J, with 12 bases between the two ends. The CDR3 region has the DNA TGCAGCCTGGAGGTTGGGGAGACCCAGTACTTC. Protein sequence: CSLEVGETQYF.

This clonotype was detected many times. This chain connects TRBV20-1 to TRBJ2-7, with TRBD2 matching over 8 bases. Looked up from germline, CDR1 is DFQATT and CDR2 is SNEGSKA (reference sequence). With 5 bases clipped from V and 2 bases from J, the junction kept 11 bases outside the gene matches. The CDR3 consists of 15 residues. The DNA of the CDR3 is TGCAGTGCTTACGAACGACTAGCGAGAACCTACGAGCAGTACTTC. Amino acids: CSAYERLARTYEQYF.

V is TRBV10-3 and J is TRBJ1-1; tentatively, D is TRBD1 (5 bases). V was pared by 9 bases and J by 4 bases, with 12 bases between. This CDR3 spans 12 amino acids. Per the germline V gene, CDR1 is ENHRY and CDR2 is SYGVKD. As DNA, the CDR3 is TGTGCCATACGTGGGCAGGGCACTGAAGCTTTCTTT. Protein: CAIRGQGTEAFF.

Comment on this clonotype: A much larger clone lies one base from this, so it may be a read error. The chain has TRBV7-2 and TRBJ2-1; TRBD1 matches at 9 bases. The CDR3 sequence is 16 residues long. From germline, CDR1 is SGHTA and CDR2 FQGNSA. In DNA form, the CDR3 reads TGTGCCAGCAGCTTTTTGGACAGGGGCTCCTACAATGAGAAGTTCTTC. Its protein is CASSFLDRGSYNEKFF.

This clonotype was detected a few times. The chain employs TRBV7-6 and TRBJ2-2; D may be TRBD2 (5 bases). Per the germline V gene, CDR1 is SGHVS and CDR2 is FNYEAQ. This CDR3 has 15 residues. V shed 5 bases and J shed 4 bases, with 14 bases lying between them. This CDR3 reads CASSPRRTRTGELFF. The CDR3 nucleotides are TGTGCCAGCAGCCCAAGAAGGACTCGCACCGGGGAGCTGTTTTTT.

This clonotype turned up a few times. The chain recombines TRBV29-1 with TRBJ2-5; D might be TRBD2 (5 bases). This CDR3 contains 15 residues. Germline V CDR1 and CDR2: SQVTM, ANQGSEA. Trimming removed 0 bases from V and 4 bases from J, with 15 bases in between. CDR3 in amino acids: CSVEDTGVGGETQYF. The CDR3 DNA reads as TGCAGCGTTGAAGATACCGGGGTTGGCGGAGAGACCCAGTACTTC.

This clonotype turned up a few times. The chain links TRBV11-1 to TRBJ2-7; 7 nucleotides line up with TRBD2. CDR3 length equals 15 residues. V lost 5 bases to trimming and J lost 7 bases; unmatched junction nucleotides: 14. The germline gives CDR1 SGHAT, CDR2 FQDESV (reference sequence). Written as DNA, the CDR3 is TGTGCCAGCAGCCGTGGAGGGGCTAGCGGATCTGAGCAGTACTTC. Translation: CASSRGGASGSEQYF.

This clonotype was seen ten or more times. The chain recombines TRBV20-1 with TRBJ1-1, with TRBD1 matching over 9 bases. Germline CDR1 reads DFQATT; CDR2 reads SNEGSKA (reference sequence). CDR3 size: 14 residues. V was clipped by 5 bases and J by 5 bases; unmatched bases: 9. The CDR3 region is CSAGTGGAGTEAFF. The DNA of the CDR3 is TGCAGTGCTGGTACAGGGGGCGCAGGTACTGAAGCTTTCTTT.

This clonotype has just a few counts. This chain links TRBV7-9 with TRBJ2-1; 7 nucleotides match TRBD2. Germline CDR1 is SEHNR and CDR2 is FQNEAQ (reference sequence). With V trimmed by 2 bases and J by 5 bases, 6 bases remained unmatched. There are 15 residues in the CDR3. The CDR3 loop is CASSLSGGVNNEQFF. CDR3 sequence (DNA): TGTGCCAGCAGCTTATCGGGGGGAGTAAACAATGAGCAGTTCTTC.

CDR3 region: CASSGGASGIPYEQYF. The CDR3 DNA reads TGTGCCAGCAGTGGAGGGGCTAGCGGGATCCCCTACGAGCAGTACTTC. The chain uses TRBV12-3 or TRBV12-4 and TRBJ2-7; 9 bases are a match to TRBD2. The CDR3 consists of 16 residues. With 5 bases clipped from V and 2 bases from J, the junction kept 10 bases outside the gene matches.

This sequence joins TRBV5-5 and TRBJ2-7; D gene unclear. Per the germline V gene, CDR1 is SGHKS and CDR2 is YYEKEE (reference sequence). The length of the CDR3 is 14 residues. Deletions cut 2 bases from V and 3 bases from J, with 12 bases between. The CDR3 DNA reads TGTGCCAGCAGCTTAATGCAACACCTCTACGAGCAGTACTTC. Translation gives CASSLMQHLYEQYF.